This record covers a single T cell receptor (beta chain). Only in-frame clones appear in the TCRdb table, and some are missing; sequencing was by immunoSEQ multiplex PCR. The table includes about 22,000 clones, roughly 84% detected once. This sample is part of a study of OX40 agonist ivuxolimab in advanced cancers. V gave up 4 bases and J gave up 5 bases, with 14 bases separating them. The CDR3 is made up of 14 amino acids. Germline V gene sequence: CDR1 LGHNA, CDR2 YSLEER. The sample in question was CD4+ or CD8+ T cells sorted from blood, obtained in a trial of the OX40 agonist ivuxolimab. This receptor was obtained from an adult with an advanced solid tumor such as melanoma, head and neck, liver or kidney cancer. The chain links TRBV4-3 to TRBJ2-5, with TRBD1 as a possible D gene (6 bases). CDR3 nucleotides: TGCGCCAGCAGCCGGAAGACAGGTTGGGAGACCCAGTACTTC. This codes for CASSRKTGWETQYF.